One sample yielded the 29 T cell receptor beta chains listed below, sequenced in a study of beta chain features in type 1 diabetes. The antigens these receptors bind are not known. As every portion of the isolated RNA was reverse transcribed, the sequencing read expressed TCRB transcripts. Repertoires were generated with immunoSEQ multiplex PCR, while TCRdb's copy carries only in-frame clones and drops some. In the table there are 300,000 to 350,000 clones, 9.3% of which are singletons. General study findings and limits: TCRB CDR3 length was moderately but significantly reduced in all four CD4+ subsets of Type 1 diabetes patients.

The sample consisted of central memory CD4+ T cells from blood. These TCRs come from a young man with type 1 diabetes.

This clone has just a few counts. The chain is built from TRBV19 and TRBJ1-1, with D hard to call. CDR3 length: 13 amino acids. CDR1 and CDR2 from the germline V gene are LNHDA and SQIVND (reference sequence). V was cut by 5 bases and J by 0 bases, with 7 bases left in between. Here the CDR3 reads CASSLLMNTEAFF. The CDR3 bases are TGTGCCAGTAGTCTGCTTATGAACACTGAAGCTTTCTTT.

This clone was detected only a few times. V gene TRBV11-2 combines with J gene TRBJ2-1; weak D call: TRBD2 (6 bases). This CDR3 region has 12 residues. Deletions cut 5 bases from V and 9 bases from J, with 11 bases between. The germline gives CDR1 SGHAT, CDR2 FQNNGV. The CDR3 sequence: CASSQLGGEQFF. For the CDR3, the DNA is TGTGCCAGCAGCCAACTGGGAGGTGAGCAGTTCTTC.

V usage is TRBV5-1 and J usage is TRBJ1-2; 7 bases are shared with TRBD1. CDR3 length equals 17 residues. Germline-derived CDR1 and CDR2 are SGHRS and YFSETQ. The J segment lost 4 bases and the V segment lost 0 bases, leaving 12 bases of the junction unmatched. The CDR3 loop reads CASSLAPVGQAVYGYTF. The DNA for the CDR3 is TGCGCCAGCAGCTTGGCCCCGGTTGGACAGGCCGTCTATGGCTACACCTTC.

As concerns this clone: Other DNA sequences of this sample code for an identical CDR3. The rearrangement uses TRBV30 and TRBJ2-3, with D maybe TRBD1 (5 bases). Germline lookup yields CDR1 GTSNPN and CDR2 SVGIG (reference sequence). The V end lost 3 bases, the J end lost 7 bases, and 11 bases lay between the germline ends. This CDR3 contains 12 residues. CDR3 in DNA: TGTGCCTGGAGCCCAAGGGGTTATACGCAGTATTTT. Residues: CAWSPRGYTQYF.

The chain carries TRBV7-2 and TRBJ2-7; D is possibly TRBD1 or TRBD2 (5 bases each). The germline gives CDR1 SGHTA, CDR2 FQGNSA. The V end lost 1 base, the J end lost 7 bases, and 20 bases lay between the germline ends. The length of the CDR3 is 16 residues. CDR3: CASSLGVGTDSREQYF. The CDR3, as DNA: TGTGCCAGCAGCTTAGGGGTCGGGACGGACTCGCGAGAGCAGTACTTC. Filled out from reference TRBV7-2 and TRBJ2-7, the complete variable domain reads GAGVSQSPSNKVTEKGKDVELRCDPISGHTALYWYRQSLGQGLEFLIYFQGNSAPDKSGLPSDRFSAERTGGSVSTLTIQRTQQEDSAVYLCASSLGVGTDSREQYFGPGTRLTVT.

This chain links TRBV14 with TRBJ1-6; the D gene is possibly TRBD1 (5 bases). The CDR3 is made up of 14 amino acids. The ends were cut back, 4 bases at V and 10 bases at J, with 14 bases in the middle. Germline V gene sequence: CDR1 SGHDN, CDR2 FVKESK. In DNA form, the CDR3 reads TGTGCCAGCAGCCTACTTACAGGACTCTCACCCCTCCACTTT. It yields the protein CASSLLTGLSPLHF.

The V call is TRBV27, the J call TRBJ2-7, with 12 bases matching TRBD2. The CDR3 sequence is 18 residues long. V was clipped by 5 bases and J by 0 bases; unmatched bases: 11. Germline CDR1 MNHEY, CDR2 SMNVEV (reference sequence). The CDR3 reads CASSLGELAGGLSYEQYF. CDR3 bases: TGTGCCAGCAGTCTAGGGGAACTAGCGGGGGGTCTCTCCTACGAGCAGTACTTC.

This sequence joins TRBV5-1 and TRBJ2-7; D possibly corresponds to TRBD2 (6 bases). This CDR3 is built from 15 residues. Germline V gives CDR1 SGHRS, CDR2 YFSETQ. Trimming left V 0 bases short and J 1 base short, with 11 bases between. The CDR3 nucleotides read TGCGCCAGCAGCTTGGAGGAGGGTAGGTCCTACGAGCAGTACTTC. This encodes CASSLEEGRSYEQYF.

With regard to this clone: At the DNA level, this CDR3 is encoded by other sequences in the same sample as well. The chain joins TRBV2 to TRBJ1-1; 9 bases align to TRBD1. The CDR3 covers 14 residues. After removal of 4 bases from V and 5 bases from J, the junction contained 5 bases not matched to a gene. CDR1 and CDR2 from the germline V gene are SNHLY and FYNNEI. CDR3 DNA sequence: TGTGCCAGCAGTGGACAGGGGGGAGGGACTGAAGCTTTCTTT. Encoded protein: CASSGQGGGTEAFF.

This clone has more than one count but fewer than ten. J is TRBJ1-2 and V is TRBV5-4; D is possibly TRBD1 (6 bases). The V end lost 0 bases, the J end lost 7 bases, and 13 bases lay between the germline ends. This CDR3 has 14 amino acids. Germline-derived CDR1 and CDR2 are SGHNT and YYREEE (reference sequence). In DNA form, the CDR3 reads TGTGCCAGCAGCTTGGACAGGGAGGGAGGTGGCTACACCTTC. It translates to CASSLDREGGGYTF. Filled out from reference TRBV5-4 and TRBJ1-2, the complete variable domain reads ETGVTQSPTHLIKTRGQQVTLRCSSQSGHNTVSWYQQALGQGPQFIFQYYREEENGRGNFPPRFSGLQFPNYSSELNVNALELDDSALYLCASSLDREGGGYTFGSGTRLTVV.

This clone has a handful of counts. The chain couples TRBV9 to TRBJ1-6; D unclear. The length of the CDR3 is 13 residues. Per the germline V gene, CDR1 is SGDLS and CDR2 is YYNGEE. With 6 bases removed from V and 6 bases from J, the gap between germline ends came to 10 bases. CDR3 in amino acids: CASTGLSNSPLHF. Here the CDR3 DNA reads TGTGCCAGCACCGGTCTGAGTAATTCACCCCTCCACTTT. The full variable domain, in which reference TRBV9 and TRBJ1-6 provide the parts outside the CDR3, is DSGVTQTPKHLITATGQRVTLRCSPRSGDLSVYWYQQSLDQGLQFLIQYYNGEERAKGNILERFSAQQFPDLHSELNLSSLELGDSALYFCASTGLSNSPLHFGNGTRLTVT.

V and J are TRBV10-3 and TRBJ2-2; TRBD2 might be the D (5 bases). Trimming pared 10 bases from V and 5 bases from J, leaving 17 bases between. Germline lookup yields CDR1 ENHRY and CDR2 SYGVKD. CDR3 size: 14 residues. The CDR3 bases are TGTGCCACCCGAGCTAGAGAGGGTACCGGGGAGCTGTTTTTT. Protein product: CATRAREGTGELFF.

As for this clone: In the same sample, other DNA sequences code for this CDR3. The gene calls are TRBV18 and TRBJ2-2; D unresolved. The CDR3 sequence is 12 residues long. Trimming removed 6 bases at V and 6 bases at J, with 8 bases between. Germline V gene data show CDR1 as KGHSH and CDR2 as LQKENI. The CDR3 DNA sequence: TGTGCCAGCTCTCCCACCCCCGGGGAGCTGTTTTTT. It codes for CASSPTPGELFF.

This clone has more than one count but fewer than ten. The CDR3 DNA is TGCGCCAGCACCTCCGGGACAGAGGATACCACCCTCCACTTT. Encoded protein: CASTSGTEDTTLHF. The chain employs TRBV5-1 and TRBJ1-6, with 7 bases fitting TRBD1. This CDR3 is 14 amino acids long. Germline-derived CDR1 and CDR2 are SGHRS and YFSETQ. Germline trimming cut 6 bases from V and 14 bases from J; bases unmatched to any gene: 14.

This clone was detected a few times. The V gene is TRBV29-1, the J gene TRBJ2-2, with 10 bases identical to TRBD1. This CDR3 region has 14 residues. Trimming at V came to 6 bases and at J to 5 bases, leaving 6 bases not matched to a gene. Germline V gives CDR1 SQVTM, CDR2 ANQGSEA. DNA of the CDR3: TGCAGCGTCAGACAGGGGGCGAGAACCGGGGAGCTGTTTTTT. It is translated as CSVRQGARTGELFF.

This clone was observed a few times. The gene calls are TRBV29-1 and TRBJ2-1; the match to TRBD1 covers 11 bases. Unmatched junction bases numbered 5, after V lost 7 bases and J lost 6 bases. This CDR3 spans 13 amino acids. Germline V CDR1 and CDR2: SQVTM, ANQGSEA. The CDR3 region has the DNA TGCAGCGCCCGGACAGGGGGCCGCAATGAGCAGTTCTTC. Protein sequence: CSARTGGRNEQFF.

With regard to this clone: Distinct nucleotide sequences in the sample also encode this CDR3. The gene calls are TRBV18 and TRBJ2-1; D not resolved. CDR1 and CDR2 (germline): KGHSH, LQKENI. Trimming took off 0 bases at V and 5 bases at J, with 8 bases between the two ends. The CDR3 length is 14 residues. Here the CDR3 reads CASSPPGSDNEQFF. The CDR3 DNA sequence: TGTGCCAGCTCACCACCGGGCAGTGACAATGAGCAGTTCTTC.

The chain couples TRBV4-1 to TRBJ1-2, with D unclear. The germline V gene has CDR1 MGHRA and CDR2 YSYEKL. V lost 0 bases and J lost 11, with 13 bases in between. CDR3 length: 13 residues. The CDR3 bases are TGCGCCAGCAGCCAAGATCAAGGGCTCTGGTACACCTTC. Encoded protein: CASSQDQGLWYTF.

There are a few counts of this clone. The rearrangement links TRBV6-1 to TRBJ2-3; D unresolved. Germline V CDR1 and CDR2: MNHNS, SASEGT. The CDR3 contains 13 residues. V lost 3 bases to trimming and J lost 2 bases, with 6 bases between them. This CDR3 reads CASSEGPTDTQYF. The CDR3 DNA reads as TGTGCCAGCAGTGAGGGCCCCACAGATACGCAGTATTTT.

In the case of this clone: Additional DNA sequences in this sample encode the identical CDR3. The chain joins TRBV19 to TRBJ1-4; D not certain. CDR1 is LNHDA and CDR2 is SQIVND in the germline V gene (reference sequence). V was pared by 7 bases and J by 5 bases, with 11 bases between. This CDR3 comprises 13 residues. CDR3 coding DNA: TGTGCCAGTACGCCGGATTCGAATGAAAAACTGTTTTTT. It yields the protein CASTPDSNEKLFF.

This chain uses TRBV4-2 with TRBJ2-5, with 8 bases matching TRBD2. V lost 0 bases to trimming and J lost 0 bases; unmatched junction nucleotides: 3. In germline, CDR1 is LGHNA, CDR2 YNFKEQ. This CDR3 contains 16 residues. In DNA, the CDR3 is TGTGCCAGCAGCCAAGATATAGCGGGAAACCAAGAGACCCAGTACTTC. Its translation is CASSQDIAGNQETQYF.

The CDR3 loop reads CAWSVSATGGDTEAFF. CDR3 nucleotide sequence: TGTGCCTGGAGTGTATCGGCGACGGGCGGCGACACTGAAGCTTTCTTT. The chain combines TRBV30 with TRBJ1-1; D is uncertain. This CDR3 spans 16 amino acids. Per germline, CDR1 GTSNPN and CDR2 SVGIG (reference sequence). V shed 0 bases and J shed 3 bases, with 17 bases lying between them.

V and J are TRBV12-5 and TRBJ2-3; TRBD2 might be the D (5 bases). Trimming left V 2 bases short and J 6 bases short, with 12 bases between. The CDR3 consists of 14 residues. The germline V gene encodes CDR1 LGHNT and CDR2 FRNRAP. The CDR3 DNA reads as TGTGCTAGTGGTTTGAGGCAGAGAGGGGATACGCAGTATTTT. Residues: CASGLRQRGDTQYF.

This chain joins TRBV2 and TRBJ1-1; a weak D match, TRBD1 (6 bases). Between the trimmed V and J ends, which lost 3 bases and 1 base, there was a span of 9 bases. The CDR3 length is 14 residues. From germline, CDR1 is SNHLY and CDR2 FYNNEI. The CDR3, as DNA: TGTGCCAGCAGTGATTTGACAGGGAACACTGAAGCTTTCTTT. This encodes CASSDLTGNTEAFF.

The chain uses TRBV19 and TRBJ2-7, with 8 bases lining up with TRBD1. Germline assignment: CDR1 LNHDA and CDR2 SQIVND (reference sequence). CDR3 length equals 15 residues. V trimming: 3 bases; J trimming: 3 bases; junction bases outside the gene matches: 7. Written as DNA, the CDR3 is TGTGCCAGTAGTATTCATCCGGGACAGGACTACGAGCAGTACTTC. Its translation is CASSIHPGQDYEQYF. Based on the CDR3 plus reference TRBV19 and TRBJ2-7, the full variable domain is DGGITQSPKYLFRKEGQNVTLSCEQNLNHDAMYWYRQDPGQGLRLIYYSQIVNDFQKGDIAEGYSVSREKKESFPLTVTSAQKNPTAFYLCASSIHPGQDYEQYFGPGTRLTVT.

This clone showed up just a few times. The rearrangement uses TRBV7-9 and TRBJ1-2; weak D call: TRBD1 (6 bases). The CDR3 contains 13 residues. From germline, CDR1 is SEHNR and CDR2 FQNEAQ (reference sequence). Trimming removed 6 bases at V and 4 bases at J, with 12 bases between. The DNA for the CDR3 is TGTGCCAGCAGACCCGGGACAAGCTATGGCTACACCTTC. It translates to CASRPGTSYGYTF.

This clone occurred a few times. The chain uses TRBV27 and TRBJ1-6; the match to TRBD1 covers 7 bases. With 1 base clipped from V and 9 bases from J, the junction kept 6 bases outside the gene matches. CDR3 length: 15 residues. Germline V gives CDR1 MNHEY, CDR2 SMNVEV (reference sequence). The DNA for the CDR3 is TGTGCCAGCAGTTTATTGGCGACAGGGAGTTCACCCCTCCACTTT. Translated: CASSLLATGSSPLHF.

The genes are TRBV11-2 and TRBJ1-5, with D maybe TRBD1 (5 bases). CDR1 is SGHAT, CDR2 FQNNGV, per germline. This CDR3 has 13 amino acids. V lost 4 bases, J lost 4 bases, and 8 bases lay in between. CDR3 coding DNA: TGTGCCAGCAGCTACGACAGAAATCAGCCCCAGCATTTT. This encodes CASSYDRNQPQHF.

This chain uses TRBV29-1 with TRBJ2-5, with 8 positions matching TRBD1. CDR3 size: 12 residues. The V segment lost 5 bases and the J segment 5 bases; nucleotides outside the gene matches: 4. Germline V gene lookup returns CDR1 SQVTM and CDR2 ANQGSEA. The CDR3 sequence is CSVRTGLETQYF. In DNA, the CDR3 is TGCAGCGTTAGGACAGGGTTGGAGACCCAGTACTTC.